These 32 T cell receptor beta chains were all obtained from the same sample, sequenced in a study of cytomegalovirus exposure and HLA in healthy donors. PCR involved 60 Vbeta and 13 Jbeta primers. Assay used: immunoSEQ multiplex PCR; TCRdb lists only in-frame clones, some missing. The sample consists of about 120,000 clones, approximately 83% of them appearing once. Sequences were obtained from PBMCs. All receptors derive from a woman between 35 and 50 years old in good health and CMV-seropositive.

The genes are TRBV27 and TRBJ2-6; TRBD2 agrees at 9 bases. V was pared by 5 bases and J by 4 bases, with 15 bases of the junction left unmatched. The CDR3 contains 19 residues. CDR1 and CDR2 from the germline V gene are MNHEY and SMNVEV (reference sequence). CDR3 in amino acids: CASSHRTLAGVSGANVLTF. Written as DNA, the CDR3 is TGTGCCAGCAGTCACCGGACTTTAGCGGGAGTGTCCGGGGCCAACGTCCTGACTTTC.

This clone was seen just once. The chain has TRBV9 and TRBJ2-1; 10 nucleotides align to TRBD2. The trim removed 3 bases at V and 4 bases at J, leaving 4 bases unmatched. From germline, CDR1 is SGDLS and CDR2 YYNGEE. This CDR3 is 15 amino acids long. The CDR3 protein is CASSGSGRVYNEQFF. The CDR3 DNA is TGTGCCAGCAGCGGCAGCGGGAGGGTGTACAATGAGCAGTTCTTC.

The chain links TRBV4-1 to TRBJ1-1; no clear D gene. The CDR3 extends over 18 amino acids. Germline V gene data show CDR1 as MGHRA and CDR2 as YSYEKL. Trimming took 0 bases from V and 2 from J, leaving 19 bases between them. CDR3 residues: CASSQEPARPVTNTEAFF. Here the CDR3 DNA reads TGCGCCAGCAGCCAAGAACCGGCCAGGCCAGTAACTAACACTGAAGCTTTCTTT.

This chain uses TRBV7-2 with TRBJ2-7; possible D gene TRBD1, 6 bases. In germline, CDR1 is SGHTA, CDR2 FQGNSA. V was shortened by 0 bases and J by 3 bases, with 12 bases between the two germline ends. The CDR3 runs to 15 residues. The DNA for the CDR3 is TGTGCCAGCAGCTTAGCAGGGGGACCCTACTACGAGCAGTACTTC. Encoded protein: CASSLAGGPYYEQYF. Supplemented by reference TRBV7-2 and TRBJ2-7, the full variable domain reads GAGVSQSPSNKVTEKGKDVELRCDPISGHTALYWYRQSLGQGLEFLIYFQGNSAPDKSGLPSDRFSAERTGGSVSTLTIQRTQQEDSAVYLCASSLAGGPYYEQYFGPGTRLTVT.

This chain uses TRBV27 with TRBJ1-2, with 7 bases that match TRBD1. J was trimmed by 6 bases and V by 6 bases; bases with no gene match: 13. The length of the CDR3 is 15 residues. CDR1 MNHEY and CDR2 SMNVEV come from the germline V gene (reference sequence). This chain's CDR3 is CASSQTTGNRDGYTF. In nucleotides, the CDR3 is TGTGCCAGCAGCCAAACGACAGGGAATAGGGATGGCTACACCTTC.

The chain links TRBV4-1 to TRBJ2-5; D remains unclear. This CDR3 region has 12 residues. Germline lookup yields CDR1 MGHRA and CDR2 YSYEKL. V was cut by 2 bases and J by 2 bases, with 3 bases left in between. The CDR3 DNA sequence: TGCGCCAGCAGCCAAATACAAGAGACCCAGTACTTC. Amino acid sequence: CASSQIQETQYF.

This chain uses TRBV10-2 with TRBJ2-2, with a weak D call TRBD2 (6 bases). CDR1 and CDR2 from the germline V gene are WSHSY and SAAADI. Trimming removed 0 bases at V and 0 bases at J, with 11 bases between. The CDR3 runs 17 residues. As DNA, the CDR3 is TGCGCCAGCAGTGAGTCGTTGGGACTCCCGAACACCGGGGAGCTGTTTTTT. Its translation: CASSESLGLPNTGELFF.

The genes are TRBV29-1 and TRBJ1-5; no firm D call. CDR3 size: 14 residues. The germline V gene encodes CDR1 SQVTM and CDR2 ANQGSEA. The CDR3 coding sequence is TGCGAGGACCTCGATCCCGGGAGGAATCAGCCCCAGCATTTT. Amino acid sequence: CEDLDPGRNQPQHF.

The gene calls are TRBV6-1 and TRBJ2-7, with TRBD1 matching over 7 bases. The CDR3 is made up of 14 amino acids. Germline CDR1 is MNHNS and CDR2 is SASEGT. Germline trimming cut 4 bases from V and 3 bases from J; bases unmatched to any gene: 6. CDR3 nucleotide sequence: TGTGCCAGCAGTGGAGCCGGGGACAGCTACGAGCAGTACTTC. The encoded protein is CASSGAGDSYEQYF.

The chain couples TRBV9 to TRBJ2-7; D remains unclear. Germline lookup yields CDR1 SGDLS and CDR2 YYNGEE. Between the trimmed V and J ends, which lost 0 bases and 0 bases, there was a span of 7 bases. This CDR3 region has 14 residues. The CDR3 spells CASSVGHGSYEQYF. The CDR3 nucleotides read TGTGCCAGCAGCGTAGGGCATGGCTCCTACGAGCAGTACTTC.

The chain recombines TRBV11-2 with TRBJ2-7, with 11 bases lining up with TRBD2. V lost 3 bases and J lost 6; bases outside the gene matches: 4. The CDR3 spans 14 residues. Germline V lookup: CDR1 SGHAT, CDR2 FQNNGV. The CDR3 DNA reads as TGTGCCAGCAGCTTTGGGACTAGCGGCTTCGAGCAGTACTTC. As protein: CASSFGTSGFEQYF.

The genes are TRBV11-2 and TRBJ2-7, with D perhaps TRBD2 (6 bases). Trimming removed 1 base at V and 7 bases at J, with 20 bases between. Germline V gene sequence: CDR1 SGHAT, CDR2 FQNNGV. The CDR3 consists of 16 residues. Here the CDR3 reads CASSLGKWDSRGEQYF. The DNA of the CDR3 is TGTGCCAGCAGCTTAGGGAAATGGGACTCAAGAGGGGAGCAGTACTTC.

This clone was found once. This chain joins TRBV7-3 and TRBJ2-1; 13 nucleotides line up with TRBD2. The V gene's germline CDR1 is SGHTA and CDR2 FQGTGA. V shed 2 bases and J 5 bases; nucleotides not matched to a gene: 9. The CDR3 contains 18 residues. CDR3 sequence reads: CASSLVPGTSGIHNEQFF. The CDR3 nucleotides read TGTGCCAGCAGCTTAGTCCCCGGGACTAGCGGGATCCACAATGAGCAGTTCTTC.

This chain joins TRBV30 and TRBJ1-1; perhaps TRBD1 as D (5 bases). The CDR3 spans 14 residues. The V end was cut by 2 bases, the J end by 5 bases, with 15 bases between. Germline loops: CDR1 GTSNPN, CDR2 SVGIG (reference sequence). CDR3 amino acids: CAWSHGTGRTEAFF. The CDR3 DNA follows: TGTGCCTGGAGTCATGGGACTGGGAGAACTGAAGCTTTCTTT.

V and J are TRBV6-5 and TRBJ1-1, with D maybe TRBD1 (6 bases). The CDR3 runs 15 residues. In germline, CDR1 is MNHEY, CDR2 SVGAGI. Trimming shortened V by 5 bases and J by 3 bases, and 16 bases separated the two germline ends. The chain's CDR3 is CASSPTGGAYTEAFF. The CDR3 DNA reads as TGTGCCAGCAGTCCTACCGGGGGGGCGTACACTGAAGCTTTCTTT.

V gene TRBV2 combines with J gene TRBJ2-2, with TRBD1 identical over 12 bases. Germline assignment: CDR1 SNHLY and CDR2 FYNNEI. J lost 5 bases, V lost 8 bases, and 6 bases had no gene match. The length of the CDR3 is 15 residues. The CDR3 sequence: CASLGQGAGTGELFF. The DNA for the CDR3 is TGTGCCAGCTTGGGACAGGGGGCGGGAACCGGGGAGCTGTTTTTT. Supplemented by reference TRBV2 and TRBJ2-2, the full variable domain reads EPEVTQTPSHQVTQMGQEVILRCVPISNHLYFYWYRQILGQKVEFLVSFYNNEISEKSEIFDDQFSVERPDGSNFTLKIRSTKLEDSAMYFCASLGQGAGTGELFFGEGSRLTVL.

The chain uses TRBV6-1 and TRBJ2-7; possibly TRBD1 for D (6 bases). CDR3 size: 11 residues. The germline V gene has CDR1 MNHNS and CDR2 SASEGT. CDR3 sequence: CASSEAAGVAV. In nucleotides, the CDR3 is TGTGCCAGCAGTGAAGCGGCAGGGGTGGCGGTG.

The J gene is TRBJ1-2, the V gene TRBV5-1, with 10 bases fitting TRBD1. The junction had 9 bases not matched to a gene; V was cut back by 0 bases and J by 4 bases. This CDR3 contains 17 residues. In germline, CDR1 is SGHRS, CDR2 YFSETQ. CDR3 loop: CASSLATGTGVRYGYTF. The CDR3 region has the DNA TGCGCCAGCAGCTTGGCTACCGGGACAGGGGTTCGCTATGGCTACACCTTC. The full variable domain, completed using reference TRBV5-1 and TRBJ1-2, is KAGVTQTPRYLIKTRGQQVTLSCSPISGHRSVSWYQQTPGQGLQFLFEYFSETQRNKGNFPGRFSGRQFSNSRSEMNVSTLELGDSALYLCASSLATGTGVRYGYTFGSGTRLTVV.

The CDR3 spells CASSPAFRDKRPEAFF. CDR3 DNA sequence: TGTGCCAGCAGCCCCGCCTTTCGGGACAAAAGGCCTGAAGCTTTCTTT. V is TRBV11-2 and J is TRBJ1-1, with a weak D call TRBD1 (6 bases). V was pared by 5 bases and J by 6 bases, with 22 bases between. CDR1 and CDR2 from the germline V gene are SGHAT and FQNNGV. This CDR3 is built from 16 residues.

With respect to this clone: Mismatch with germline at one junction end may stem from a read error. This chain joins TRBV7-2 and TRBJ2-7; 7 bases line up with TRBD2. Germline V CDR1 and CDR2: SGHTA, FQGNSA. CDR3 length: 14 residues. The CDR3 loop reads CASSRGSAGRSGPF. CDR3 in DNA: TGTGCCAGCAGCCGGGGGTCAGCGGGACGCTCGGGGCCCTTC.

This chain uses TRBV27 with TRBJ2-7; TRBD2 might be the D (6 bases). The CDR3 is 14 residues long. Trimming stripped 7 bases from V and 5 bases from J, with 18 bases between. Per germline, CDR1 MNHEY and CDR2 SMNVEV (reference sequence). The CDR3 DNA follows: TGTGCCAGCAATTCGGGACTCCAGAACCACGAGCAGTACTTC. This gives the protein CASNSGLQNHEQYF.

The chain is built from TRBV5-6 and TRBJ2-1; D remains unclear. From germline, CDR1 is SGHDT and CDR2 YYEEEE. V lost 4 bases and J lost 9, with 8 bases in between. CDR3 length equals 11 residues. CDR3 in DNA: TGTGCCAGCAGCCAGCGACTTGAGCAGTTCTTC. Encoded protein: CASSQRLEQFF.

This clone showed up just once. The chain carries TRBV2 and TRBJ2-7; TRBD2 agrees at 7 bases. The CDR3 runs 14 residues. The V and J ends lost 6 bases and 6 bases, in that order; junction bases with no gene match: 11. Germline-derived CDR1 and CDR2 are SNHLY and FYNNEI. For the CDR3, the DNA is TGTGCCAGCAGCGGGACTATTAAAAAGTGCGAGCAGTACTTC. Protein sequence: CASSGTIKKCEQYF.

Note on this clone: This sequence may be a read error, since a much larger clone differs from it by one base. The rearrangement uses TRBV6-6 and TRBJ1-2; 10 nucleotides agree with TRBD1. This CDR3 spans 15 amino acids. From germline, CDR1 is MNHNY and CDR2 SVGAGI (reference sequence). The CDR3 DNA reads as TGTGCCGGCAGTTTGGGACAGGGGTTTCGGACCGGCTACACCTTC. Translated: CAGSLGQGFRTGYTF.

The genes are TRBV2 and TRBJ1-1; D is uncertain. The CDR3 has 12 amino acids. Trimming shortened V by 7 bases and J by 1 base, and 7 bases separated the two germline ends. CDR1 SNHLY and CDR2 FYNNEI come from the germline V gene. CDR3: CASKRRNTEAFF. The CDR3 DNA reads TGTGCCAGCAAGAGGAGGAACACTGAAGCTTTCTTT.

The V gene is TRBV7-9, the J gene TRBJ1-5, with D perhaps TRBD1 (6 bases). The germline CDR1 and CDR2 sequences are SEHNR and FQNEAQ (reference sequence). The CDR3 has 18 residues. Trimming removed 1 base from V and 11 bases from J, with 27 bases in between. The CDR3 loop is CASSLESGGAQIDRSQHF. The CDR3 nucleotides read TGTGCCAGCAGCTTAGAGAGCGGGGGGGCTCAAATAGATCGGTCCCAGCATTTT.

This sequence joins TRBV28 and TRBJ1-6; 9 bases agree with TRBD1. The CDR3 loop spans 15 amino acids. Germline CDR1 and CDR2: MDHEN and SYDVKM. V gave up 5 bases and J gave up 7 bases; unmatched junction bases: 6. The CDR3 loop is CASSPPGQGNSPLHF. CDR3 bases: TGTGCCAGCAGTCCACCGGGACAGGGCAATTCACCCCTCCACTTT.

The CDR3 is CASSFLSSSGANVLTF. In DNA, the CDR3 is TGTGCCAGCAGTTTTCTTAGTTCCTCTGGGGCCAACGTCCTGACTTTC. The gene calls are TRBV28 and TRBJ2-6, with D unclear. The CDR3 is 16 amino acids. The germline V gene has CDR1 MDHEN and CDR2 SYDVKM. V was cut by 3 bases and J by 0 bases, with 9 bases left in between.

The V gene is TRBV7-2, the J gene TRBJ2-1; a weak D match, TRBD1 (6 bases). Germline V gene sequence: CDR1 SGHTA, CDR2 FQGNSA. The CDR3 length is 15 residues. V lost 0 bases, J lost 6 bases, and 12 bases lay in between. In nucleotides, the CDR3 is TGTGCCAGCAGCTTAGCGTGGACAGCGTCCAATGAGCAGTTCTTC. It encodes CASSLAWTASNEQFF. Looking up the rest from reference TRBV7-2 and TRBJ2-1 gives the full variable domain: GAGVSQSPSNKVTEKGKDVELRCDPISGHTALYWYRQSLGQGLEFLIYFQGNSAPDKSGLPSDRFSAERTGGSVSTLTIQRTQQEDSAVYLCASSLAWTASNEQFFGPGTRLTVL.

This rearrangement joins TRBV28 to TRBJ2-3; the D is unclear. The CDR3 is 16 residues long. The germline V and J ends were trimmed by 6 bases and 2 bases, with 18 bases remaining between them. Looked up from germline, CDR1 is MDHEN and CDR2 is SYDVKM. CDR3 coding DNA: TGTGCCAGCAGCAAGCGTCGCAGCAGTAACACAGATACGCAGTATTTT. Its protein is CASSKRRSSNTDTQYF.

The chain has TRBV4-3 and TRBJ2-1; the match to TRBD1 covers 10 bases. Germline V CDR1 and CDR2: LGHNA, YSLEER. The length of the CDR3 is 17 residues. J lost 5 bases, V lost 0 bases, and 7 bases had no gene match. This CDR3 is CASSQDPSGQGNNEQFF. CDR3 nucleotides: TGCGCCAGCAGCCAAGACCCCTCGGGACAGGGGAACAATGAGCAGTTCTTC.

V and J are TRBV19 and TRBJ2-4; tentatively, D is TRBD1 (6 bases). The CDR3 is made up of 14 amino acids. Per germline, CDR1 LNHDA and CDR2 SQIVND (reference sequence). The V end lost 5 bases, the J end lost 2 bases, and 10 bases lay between the germline ends. CDR3 protein: CASSPWGPKNIQYF. DNA for the CDR3: TGTGCCAGTAGTCCATGGGGGCCCAAAAACATTCAGTACTTC.